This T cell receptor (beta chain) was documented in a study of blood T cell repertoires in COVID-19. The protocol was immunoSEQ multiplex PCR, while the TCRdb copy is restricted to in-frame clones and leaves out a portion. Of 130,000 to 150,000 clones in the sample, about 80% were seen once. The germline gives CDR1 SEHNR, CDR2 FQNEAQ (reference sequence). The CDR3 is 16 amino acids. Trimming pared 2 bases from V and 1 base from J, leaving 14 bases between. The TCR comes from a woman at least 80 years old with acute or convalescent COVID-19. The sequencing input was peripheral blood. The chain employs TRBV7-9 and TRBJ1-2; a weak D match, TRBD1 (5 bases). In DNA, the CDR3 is TGTGCCAGCAGCTTAATGAGGGGAGGGCTTAACTATGGCTACACCTTC. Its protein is CASSLMRGGLNYGYTF.